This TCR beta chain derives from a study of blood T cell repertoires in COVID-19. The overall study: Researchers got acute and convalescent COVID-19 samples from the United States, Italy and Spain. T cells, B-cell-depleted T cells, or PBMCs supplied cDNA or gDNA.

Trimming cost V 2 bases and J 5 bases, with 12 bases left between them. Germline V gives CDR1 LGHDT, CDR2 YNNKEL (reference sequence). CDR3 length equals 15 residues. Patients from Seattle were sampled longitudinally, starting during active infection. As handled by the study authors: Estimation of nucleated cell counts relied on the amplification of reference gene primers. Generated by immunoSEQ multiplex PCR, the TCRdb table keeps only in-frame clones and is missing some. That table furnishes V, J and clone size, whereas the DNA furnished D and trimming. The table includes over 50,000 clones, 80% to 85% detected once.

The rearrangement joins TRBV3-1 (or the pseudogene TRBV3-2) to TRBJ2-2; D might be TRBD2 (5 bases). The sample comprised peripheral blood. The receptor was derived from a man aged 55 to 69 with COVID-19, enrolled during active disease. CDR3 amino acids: CASSQWASGTGELFF. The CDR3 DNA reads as TGTGCCAGCAGCCAATGGGCTTCGGGGACCGGGGAGCTGTTTTTT.